Listed below are T cell receptor beta chains from one sample, sequenced in a study of T cells in Graves' hyperthyroidism and ophthalmopathy. Via MiXCR, TCRdb re-called the multiplex PCR reads, giving one row per CDR3 protein. Counted here are some 510,000 distinct CDR3 sequences, around 46% occurring once; the ten biggest clones make up roughly 8.2%. Sample: peripheral blood or thyroid tissue (not recorded which). All receptors derive from a woman younger than 30 with Graves' hyperthyroidism. CDR3s include the opening cysteine and the closing phenylalanine or tryptophan. A D gene is named only where the DNA matches it firmly. Only some rows state a clone size, as once, few, many or a class for expanded clones.

.	.	TRBJ1-2	TRBV29-1	CSVLASEYGYTF	TGCAGCGTCCTGGCTAGCGAATATGGCTACACCTTC
TRBD1	.	TRBJ2-7	TRBV15	CATSRGQGHYEQYF	TGTGCCACCAGCAGAGGACAGGGCCACTACGAGCAGTACTTC
TRBD2	.	TRBJ2-5	TRBV24-1	CATSDRAGTQETQYF	TGTGCCACCAGTGATCGAGCGGGAACCCAAGAGACCCAGTACTTC
.	many	TRBJ1-2	TRBV29-1	CSVDSGKANYGYTF	TGCAGCGTGGACTCAGGGAAGGCTAACTATGGCTACACCTTC
.	few	TRBJ1-2	TRBV29-1	CSVEAGLVSYGYTF	TGCAGCGTTGAAGCGGGACTGGTATCCTATGGCTACACCTTC
.	.	TRBJ1-5	TRBV7-2	CASSDPSVGQPQHF	TGTGCCAGCAGTGACCCTTCTGTAGGGCAGCCCCAGCATTTT
TRBD2	.	TRBJ2-7	TRBV15	CATSRDLSGTYEQYF	TGTGCCACCAGCAGAGATCTTAGCGGGACGTACGAGCAGTACTTC
.	.	TRBJ2-5	TRBV20-1	CSASRVGETQYF	TGCAGTGCCTCGAGGGTAGGGGAGACCCAGTACTTC
TRBD2	once	TRBJ2-7	TRBV29-1	CSVGLAVLSYEQYF	TGCAGCGTTGGTCTAGCGGTTCTATCCTACGAGCAGTACTTC
.	.	TRBJ2-2	TRBV7-2	CASSRRLTGELFF	TGTGCCAGCAGCCGAAGGCTCACCGGGGAGCTGTTTTTT
TRBD1	.	TRBJ2-7	TRBV10-3	CASSYLGQGAAYEQYF	TGTGCCAGCAGTTACCTGGGACAGGGGGCTGCCTACGAGCAGTACTTC
.	once	TRBJ2-7	TRBV7-9	CASSWRPGQYF	TGTGCCAGCAGTTGGCGCCCAGGGCAGTACTTC
.	.	TRBJ2-3	TRBV2	CASSSEYQPQYF	TGTGCCAGCAGTTCGGAGTATCAGCCCCAGTATTTT
.	.	TRBJ1-4	TRBV7-9	CASSPRTAVNGKLFF	TGTGCCAGCAGCCCCCGGACCGCGGTTAATGGAAAACTGTTTTTT
.	many	TRBJ1-6	TRBV2	CASSARGMGGNSPLHF	TGTGCCAGCAGTGCACGAGGGATGGGTGGTAATTCACCCCTCCACTTT
.	.	TRBJ2-7	TRBV20-1	CSYSLGTYEQYF	TGCAGTTACTCGTTGGGTACCTACGAGCAGTACTTC
.	few	TRBJ1-5	TRBV6-5	CASSYSIIQYSNQPQHF	TGTGCCAGCAGTTACTCGATAATCCAGTATAGCAATCAGCCCCAGCATTTT
.	.	TRBJ1-1	TRBV19	CAWNSLRGNTEAFF	TGTGCCTGGAACAGCCTTCGAGGGAACACTGAAGCTTTCTTT
TRBD1	.	TRBJ2-5	TRBV12-3/TRBV12-4	CASTPGQDF	TGTGCCAGCACCCCGGGACAGGACTTC
.	.	TRBJ1-3	TRBV14	CASSPNAGSGNTIYF	TGTGCCAGCAGCCCCAATGCAGGCTCTGGAAACACCATATATTTT
.	.	TRBJ2-7	TRBV7-9	CASSQPPIAFEQYF	TGTGCCAGCAGCCAGCCCCCGATTGCGTTCGAGCAGTACTTC
.	.	TRBJ1-3	TRBV25-1	CASSRTVNPGNTIYF	TGCGCCAGCAGCCGGACGGTGAACCCTGGAAACACCATATATTTT